This TCR beta chain was profiled in a study of blood T cell repertoires in COVID-19. The method was immunoSEQ multiplex PCR; TCRdb's version includes in-frame clones alone and lacks a portion of them. The sample carries 300,000 to 450,000 clones, more than 70% recorded once. The CDR3 sequence is 13 residues long. Looked up from germline, CDR1 is SGHAT and CDR2 is FQNNGV. V dropped 6 bases and J dropped 8 bases, with 16 bases sitting between them. The sample was peripheral blood. The origin of this receptor is a woman aged 60-70 years with COVID-19, enrolled during active disease. This chain connects TRBV11-2 to TRBJ1-2, with D possibly matching TRBD1 (5 bases). The CDR3 is CASRRPGRQGYTF. The CDR3 DNA reads TGTGCCAGCAGAAGACCAGGGAGGCAAGGCTACACCTTC.